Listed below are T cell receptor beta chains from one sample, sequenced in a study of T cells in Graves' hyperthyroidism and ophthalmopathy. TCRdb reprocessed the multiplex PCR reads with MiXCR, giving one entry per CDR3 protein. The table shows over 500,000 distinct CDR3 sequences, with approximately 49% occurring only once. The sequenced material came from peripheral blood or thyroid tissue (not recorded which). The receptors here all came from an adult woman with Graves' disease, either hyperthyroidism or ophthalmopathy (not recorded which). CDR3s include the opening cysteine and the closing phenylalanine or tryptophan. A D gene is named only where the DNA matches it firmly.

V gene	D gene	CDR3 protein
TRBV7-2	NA	CASSLSRAGNTIYF
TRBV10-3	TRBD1	CAILTGTGHGYTF
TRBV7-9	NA	CASSLGDPRAGGYTF
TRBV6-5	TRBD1	CASSITGVLSPLHF
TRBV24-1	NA	CATAPGQKNTGELFF
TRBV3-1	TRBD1	CASSQREGQGWTEAFF
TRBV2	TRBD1	CASRASGQGALSSAYEQYF
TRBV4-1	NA	CASSQVQANSYEQYF
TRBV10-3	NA	CAISRGETQHF
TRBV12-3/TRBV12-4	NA	CASSFFWAAQQETQYF
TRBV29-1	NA	CSVWGLAPYEQYF
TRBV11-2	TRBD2	CASSYRSTSGYSYEQYF
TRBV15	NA	CATSRDMDQPQHF
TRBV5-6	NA	CASSLWTGQSYEQYF
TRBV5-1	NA	CASRLGSGTNVLTF
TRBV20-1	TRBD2	CSAPSGLAGVGEQFF